This TCR beta chain was documented in a study of cytomegalovirus exposure and HLA in healthy donors. 60 Vbeta and 13 Jbeta primers were used in PCR. Profiled with immunoSEQ multiplex PCR; TCRdb holds only in-frame clones, not every one. The sample lists fewer than 200,000 clones; 60% to 80% were seen once. This CDR3 comprises 19 residues. V trimming: 2 bases; J trimming: 5 bases; junction bases outside the gene matches: 13. Germline V gives CDR1 SEHNR, CDR2 FQNEAQ (reference sequence). The TCR originated in a woman aged 45-65 years in good health and CMV-seropositive. The sample comprised PBMCs. The rearrangement uses TRBV7-9 and TRBJ2-5, with 14 nucleotides matching TRBD2. The CDR3 protein is CASSLPGLAGGSPRETQYF. Here the CDR3 DNA reads TGTGCCAGCAGCTTACCCGGACTAGCGGGGGGCTCCCCCCGGGAGACCCAGTACTTC.